Below, 3 T cell receptor beta chains from the same sample are listed, as sequenced in a study of OX40 agonist ivuxolimab in advanced cancers. This table comes from immunoSEQ multiplex PCR, and its TCRdb copy is limited to in-frame clones, with some not included. The sample yields fewer than 25,000 clones, 83% seen once. Source: CD4+ or CD8+ T cells sorted from blood, taken in a trial of the OX40 agonist ivuxolimab. These receptors were collected from an adult with an advanced solid tumor such as melanoma, head and neck, liver or kidney cancer.

Here the CDR3 reads CSVATSGVYTGELFF. CDR3 DNA: TGCAGCGTTGCGACTAGCGGGGTGTACACCGGGGAGCTGTTTTTT. This chain joins TRBV29-1 and TRBJ2-2; 11 bases fit TRBD2. Looked up from germline, CDR1 is SQVTM and CDR2 is ANQGSEA. The CDR3 totals 15 residues. V shed 4 bases, J shed 3 bases, and the junction held 4 bases outside the gene matches.

This clone was counted a single time. The chain is built from TRBV5-6 and TRBJ2-7, with D possibly TRBD1 on 6 matching bases. In germline, CDR1 is SGHDT, CDR2 YYEEEE. V lost 3 bases and J 7 bases, leaving 14 bases between the germline ends. The CDR3 sequence is 13 residues long. In DNA, the CDR3 is TGTGCCAGCAGCTCAGGGGTACCTCAAGAGCAGTACTTC. Its protein is CASSSGVPQEQYF.

The rearrangement uses TRBV4-1 and TRBJ1-5, with D uncertain. V lost 0 bases and J lost 7, with 16 bases in between. Germline V CDR1 and CDR2: MGHRA, YSYEKL. The CDR3 contains 16 residues. For the CDR3, the DNA is TGCGCCAGCAGCCAAGATCAATACGGGGTTGGGCAGCCCCAGCATTTT. It specifies CASSQDQYGVGQPQHF.